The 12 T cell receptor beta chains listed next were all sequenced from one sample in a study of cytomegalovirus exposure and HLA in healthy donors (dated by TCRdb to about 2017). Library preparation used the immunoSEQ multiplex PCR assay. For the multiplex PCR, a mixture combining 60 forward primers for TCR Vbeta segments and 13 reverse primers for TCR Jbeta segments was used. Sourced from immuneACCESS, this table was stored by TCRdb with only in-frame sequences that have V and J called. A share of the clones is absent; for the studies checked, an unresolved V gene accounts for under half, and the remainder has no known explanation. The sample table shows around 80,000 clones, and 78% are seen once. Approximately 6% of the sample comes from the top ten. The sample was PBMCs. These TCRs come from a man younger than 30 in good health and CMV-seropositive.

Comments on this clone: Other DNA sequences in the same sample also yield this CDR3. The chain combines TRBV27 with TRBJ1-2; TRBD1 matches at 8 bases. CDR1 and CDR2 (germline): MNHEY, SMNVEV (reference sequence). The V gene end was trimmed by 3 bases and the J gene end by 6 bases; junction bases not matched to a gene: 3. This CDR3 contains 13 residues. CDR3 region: CASSFRTGNGYTF. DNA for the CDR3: TGTGCCAGCAGTTTTAGGACAGGGAATGGCTACACCTTC.

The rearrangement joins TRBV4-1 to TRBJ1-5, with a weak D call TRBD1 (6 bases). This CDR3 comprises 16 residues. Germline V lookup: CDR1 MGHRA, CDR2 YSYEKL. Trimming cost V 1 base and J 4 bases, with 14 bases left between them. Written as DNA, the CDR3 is TGCGCCAGCAGCCAAGTTACAGGGCACTTGAATCAGCCCCAGCATTTT. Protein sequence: CASSQVTGHLNQPQHF.

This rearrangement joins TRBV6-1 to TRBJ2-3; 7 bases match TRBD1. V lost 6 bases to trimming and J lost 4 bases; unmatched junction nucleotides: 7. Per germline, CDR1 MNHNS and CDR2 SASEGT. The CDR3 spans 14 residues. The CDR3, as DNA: TGTGCCAGCAGGGAGACAGGGAGAGCAGATACGCAGTATTTT. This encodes CASRETGRADTQYF.

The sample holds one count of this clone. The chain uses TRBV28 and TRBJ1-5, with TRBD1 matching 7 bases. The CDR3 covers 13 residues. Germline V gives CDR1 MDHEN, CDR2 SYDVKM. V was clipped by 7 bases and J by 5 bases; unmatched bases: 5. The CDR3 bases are TGTGCCAGCAACGGGGACAGTTATCAGCCCCAGCATTTT. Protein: CASNGDSYQPQHF.

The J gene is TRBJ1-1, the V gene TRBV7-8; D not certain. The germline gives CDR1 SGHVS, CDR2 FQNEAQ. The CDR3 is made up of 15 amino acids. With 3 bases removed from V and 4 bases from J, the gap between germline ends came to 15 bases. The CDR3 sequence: CASSFMELGFTEAFF. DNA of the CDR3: TGTGCCAGCAGCTTCATGGAGTTGGGTTTCACTGAAGCTTTCTTT.

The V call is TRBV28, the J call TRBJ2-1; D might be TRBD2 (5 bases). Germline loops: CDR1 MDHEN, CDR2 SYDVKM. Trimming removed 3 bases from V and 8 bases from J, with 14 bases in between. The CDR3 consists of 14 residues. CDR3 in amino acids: CASSFRGDVYEQFF. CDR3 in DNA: TGTGCCAGCAGTTTTCGGGGAGACGTGTATGAGCAGTTCTTC. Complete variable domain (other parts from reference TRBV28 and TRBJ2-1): DVKVTQSSRYLVKRTGEKVFLECVQDMDHENMFWYRQDPGLGLRLIYFSYDVKMKEKGDIPEGYSVSREKKERFSLILESASTNQTSMYLCASSFRGDVYEQFFGPGTRLTVL.

The CDR3 nucleotides read TGTGCCAGCAGCTCGATGGACAGGGCCGTTACCGGGGAGCTGTTTTTT. It codes for CASSSMDRAVTGELFF. V and J are TRBV5-4 and TRBJ2-2; 8 positions agree with TRBD1. The CDR3 extends over 16 amino acids. V shed 3 bases and J 5 bases; nucleotides not matched to a gene: 9. Per the germline V gene, CDR1 is SGHNT and CDR2 is YYREEE (reference sequence).

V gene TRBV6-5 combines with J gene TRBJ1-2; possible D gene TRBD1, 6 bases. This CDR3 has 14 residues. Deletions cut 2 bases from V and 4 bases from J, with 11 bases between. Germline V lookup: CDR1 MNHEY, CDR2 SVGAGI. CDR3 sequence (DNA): TGTGCCAGCAGTTACGGACAGTTTAGCTATGGCTACACCTTC. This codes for CASSYGQFSYGYTF.

CDR3 sequence: CASRAPPSSTDTQYF. In DNA form, the CDR3 reads TGTGCCAGCAGAGCTCCGCCTAGTAGCACAGATACGCAGTATTTT. The gene calls are TRBV11-2 and TRBJ2-3; D unresolved. Germline V gene data show CDR1 as SGHAT and CDR2 as FQNNGV. V gave up 6 bases and J gave up 0 bases, with 13 bases separating them. The CDR3 runs to 15 residues.

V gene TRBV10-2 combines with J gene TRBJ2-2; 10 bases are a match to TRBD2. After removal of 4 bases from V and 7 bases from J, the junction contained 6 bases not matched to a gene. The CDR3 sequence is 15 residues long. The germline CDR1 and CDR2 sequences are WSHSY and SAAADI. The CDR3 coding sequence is TGCGCCAGCAGTGTCCTAGCGGGAGTAGGCGGGGAGCTGTTTTTT. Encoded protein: CASSVLAGVGGELFF.

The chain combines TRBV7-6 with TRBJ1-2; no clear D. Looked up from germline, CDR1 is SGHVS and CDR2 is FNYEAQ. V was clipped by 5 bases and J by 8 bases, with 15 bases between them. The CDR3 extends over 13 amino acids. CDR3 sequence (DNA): TGTGCCAGCAGCCCACCCTCCGGTGAGGGCTACACCTTC. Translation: CASSPPSGEGYTF.

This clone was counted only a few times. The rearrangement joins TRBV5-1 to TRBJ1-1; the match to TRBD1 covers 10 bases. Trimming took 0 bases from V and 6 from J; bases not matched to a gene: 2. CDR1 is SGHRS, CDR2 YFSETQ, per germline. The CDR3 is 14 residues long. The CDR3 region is CASSLGGQGSEAFF. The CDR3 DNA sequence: TGCGCCAGCAGCTTGGGGGGACAGGGGTCTGAAGCTTTCTTT. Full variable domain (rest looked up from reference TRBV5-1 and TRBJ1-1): KAGVTQTPRYLIKTRGQQVTLSCSPISGHRSVSWYQQTPGQGLQFLFEYFSETQRNKGNFPGRFSGRQFSNSRSEMNVSTLELGDSALYLCASSLGGQGSEAFFGQGTRLTVV.